The 13 T cell receptor beta chains given below trace back to one sample, sequenced in a study of blood T cell repertoires in COVID-19. Using immunoSEQ multiplex PCR, the repertoire was profiled, and TCRdb retains in-frame clones only, with some absent. The data contain about 170,000 clones, around 67% of them seen just once; the ten biggest clones take up about 3%. Sample: peripheral blood. Receptors were obtained from a woman of 80 years or more with acute or convalescent COVID-19.

The chain uses TRBV28 and TRBJ2-7; 7 bases align to TRBD2. V lost 7 bases, J lost 2 bases, and 8 bases stayed unmatched. Germline V gene lookup returns CDR1 MDHEN and CDR2 SYDVKM. This CDR3 has 14 residues. The CDR3 DNA reads TGTGCCAGCAAAGGGTCGGGACTAACCTACGAGCAGTACTTC. Translated, it gives CASKGSGLTYEQYF.

The genes are TRBV28 and TRBJ1-5, with D possibly being TRBD1 (6 bases). V was cut by 2 bases and J by 1 base, with 12 bases left in between. Germline CDR1 MDHEN, CDR2 SYDVKM. The CDR3 sequence is 16 residues long. The DNA for the CDR3 is TGTGCCAGCAGTTTAGGCATAGGGGGAAGCAATCAGCCCCAGCATTTT. The encoded protein is CASSLGIGGSNQPQHF.

This chain connects TRBV2 to TRBJ1-5, with 8 bases lining up with TRBD1. The V gene's germline CDR1 is SNHLY and CDR2 FYNNEI. Germline trimming cut 3 bases from V and 3 bases from J; bases unmatched to any gene: 4. The CDR3 sequence is 15 residues long. Here the CDR3 reads CASSEGQVANQPQHF. In nucleotides, the CDR3 is TGTGCCAGCAGTGAGGGACAGGTCGCCAATCAGCCCCAGCATTTT.

The J gene is TRBJ2-6, the V gene TRBV2, with D tentatively TRBD1 (6 bases). The germline V gene has CDR1 SNHLY and CDR2 FYNNEI. There are 14 residues in the CDR3. The V end was cut by 6 bases, the J end by 1 base, with 7 bases between. The CDR3 loop is CASRGQSGANVLTF. In nucleotides, the CDR3 is TGTGCCAGCAGAGGACAGTCTGGGGCCAACGTCCTGACTTTC.

This clone came up once. This CDR3 reads CASTPGFLSYEQYF. CDR3 in DNA: TGCGCCAGCACCCCCGGGTTCCTCTCCTACGAGCAGTACTTC. This chain links TRBV5-1 with TRBJ2-7; D remains unclear. The ends were cut back, 6 bases at V and 0 bases at J, with 13 bases in the middle. The CDR3 runs to 14 residues. The germline CDR1 and CDR2 sequences are SGHRS and YFSETQ.

This clone occurred once. The chain is built from TRBV3-1 (or the pseudogene TRBV3-2) and TRBJ1-5; 10 positions agree with TRBD1. V was pared by 0 bases and J by 3 bases, with 14 bases of the junction left unmatched. This CDR3 is 20 amino acids long. Germline V gene data show CDR1 as LGHDT and CDR2 as YNNKEL (reference sequence). The CDR3 DNA reads TGTGCCAGCAGCCAAGATCTTCGAGACAGGGGGCTTGTTGACAATCAGCCCCAGCATTTT. It yields the protein CASSQDLRDRGLVDNQPQHF.

The V and J genes are TRBV19 and TRBJ2-1, with 8 bases that match TRBD2. The length of the CDR3 is 16 residues. V was pared by 3 bases and J by 13 bases, with 17 bases of the junction left unmatched. Germline assignment: CDR1 LNHDA and CDR2 SQIVND (reference sequence). The CDR3 sequence: CASSIGSGSLVQGQFF. CDR3 nucleotides: TGTGCCAGTAGTATTGGGAGCGGGAGTCTAGTTCAGGGCCAGTTCTTC.

The chain recombines TRBV19 with TRBJ1-4; tentative D call: TRBD1 (6 bases). Trimming cost V 4 bases and J 0 bases, with 9 bases left between them. The germline V gene encodes CDR1 LNHDA and CDR2 SQIVND (reference sequence). The CDR3 covers 15 residues. CDR3 nucleotide sequence: TGTGCCAGTAGTAGACAGGAATCAACTAATGAAAAACTGTTTTTT. It yields the protein CASSRQESTNEKLFF.

J is TRBJ2-7 and V is TRBV3-1 (or the pseudogene TRBV3-2), with 8 bases fitting TRBD1. The V and J ends lost 3 bases and 4 bases, in that order; junction bases with no gene match: 14. The CDR3 is 17 amino acids. CDR1 is LGHDT, CDR2 YNNKEL, per germline (reference sequence). This CDR3 reads CASSHALSRQGLYEQYF. The DNA of the CDR3 is TGTGCCAGCAGCCATGCTTTAAGCCGACAGGGGTTATACGAGCAGTACTTC.

This clone was seen more than once but under ten times. The chain carries TRBV10-3 and TRBJ2-1, with D hard to call. The length of the CDR3 is 14 residues. Trimming removed 0 bases at V and 8 bases at J, with 11 bases between. CDR1 and CDR2 (germline): ENHRY, SYGVKD. The CDR3 nucleotides read TGTGCCATCAGTGAGTCGATCAAGCCCGATGAGCAGTTCTTC. Protein sequence: CAISESIKPDEQFF.

This clone was recorded at least ten times. The genes are TRBV19 and TRBJ1-2; tentative D call: TRBD1 (6 bases). Germline CDR1 is LNHDA and CDR2 is SQIVND (reference sequence). V lost 7 bases and J lost 6, with 15 bases in between. The CDR3 sequence is 13 residues long. The CDR3 bases are TGTGCCAGTACCTCCCGACGGACAGATGGCTACACCTTC. Protein sequence: CASTSRRTDGYTF. The entire variable domain, with the rest obtained from reference TRBV19 and TRBJ1-2, is as follows: DGGITQSPKYLFRKEGQNVTLSCEQNLNHDAMYWYRQDPGQGLRLIYYSQIVNDFQKGDIAEGYSVSREKKESFPLTVTSAQKNPTAFYLCASTSRRTDGYTFGSGTRLTVV.

The chain recombines TRBV19 with TRBJ2-6, with 8 bases lining up with TRBD1. Germline V CDR1 and CDR2: LNHDA, SQIVND (reference sequence). Trimming removed 3 bases from V and 0 bases from J; junction bases left unmatched: 7. The CDR3 is 18 amino acids. The CDR3 here is CASSIGTGDPSGANVLTF. Here the CDR3 DNA reads TGTGCCAGTAGTATCGGGACAGGCGACCCCTCTGGGGCCAACGTCCTGACTTTC.

The V gene is TRBV30, the J gene TRBJ2-2, with TRBD1 matching over 11 bases. The CDR3 is made up of 13 amino acids. After removal of 5 bases from V and 9 bases from J, the junction contained 5 bases not matched to a gene. Germline assignment: CDR1 GTSNPN and CDR2 SVGIG (reference sequence). For the CDR3, the DNA is TGTGCCTGGGGGACAGGGGGGCGAAGGGAGCTGTTTTTT. This translates into CAWGTGGRRELFF.